This T cell receptor beta chain comes out of a study of blood T cell repertoires in COVID-19. Study in general: In each case, the material was cDNA or gDNA derived from T cells, B-cell-depleted T cells, or PBMCs.

The authors' processing: Reference gene primer amplification yielded estimated nucleated cell counts. Profiling relied on immunoSEQ multiplex PCR, and the TCRdb table lists in-frame clones only, not all of them. The V and J calls and clone size come from that table; D and trimming were worked out from the DNA. The sample contains roughly 19,000 clones, about nine tenths of which appear only once. The V gene's germline CDR1 is SGDLS and CDR2 YYNGEE. The CDR3 contains 14 residues. The V and J ends lost 0 bases and 4 bases, in that order; junction bases with no gene match: 3. Grouping used clinical history reported by participants in a survey and questionnaire. Symptom resolution, clearance, or two negative PCRs marked the recovered donors of Cohort 3.

Sequencing was performed on PBMCs or T cells enriched from blood (not recorded which). The receptor comes from a young woman who had recovered from COVID-19. The J gene is TRBJ2-5, the V gene TRBV9; 7 bases fit TRBD2. The CDR3, as DNA: TGTGCCAGCAGCGTAGGGTCGGGGGGAGAGACCCAGTACTTC. It encodes CASSVGSGGETQYF.